The clone carrying this T cell receptor beta chain was recorded many times. The sample comes from a study of identical twins. TCRdb fed the 5' RACE reads into MiXCR, producing one record per CDR3 protein. The repertoire holds a few hundred thousand distinct CDR3 sequences, with roughly 10% as singletons. The germline gives CDR1 SGHTA, CDR2 FQGNSA. The ends were cut back, 1 base at V and 5 bases at J, with 12 bases in the middle. The CDR3 is 15 amino acids. The sample was memory T cells sorted from blood. This sequence originates from a man aged 50 or older in good health. The chain has TRBV7-2 and TRBJ2-1; D is perhaps TRBD2 (5 bases). This chain's CDR3 is CASSLVGSANNEQFF. CDR3 sequence (DNA): TGTGCCAGCAGCTTAGTGGGTAGCGCGAACAATGAGCAGTTCTTC.